Below are 30 T cell receptor beta chains sequenced from a single sample in a study of long-term antiretroviral therapy in people with HIV. The immunoSEQ assay was v3.0, run at survey level. Assay used: immunoSEQ multiplex PCR; TCRdb lists only in-frame clones, some missing. The data contain about 20,000 clones, 84% of them singletons. Material: unsorted PBMCs, obtained 1.9 years after starting antiretroviral therapy. These receptors all stem from a woman aged 50 to 60 with HIV.

The rearrangement joins TRBV11-2 to TRBJ2-2, with D unresolved. Germline CDR1 SGHAT, CDR2 FQNNGV. This CDR3 has 17 residues. V was clipped by 0 bases and J by 6 bases, with 17 bases between them. DNA of the CDR3: TGTGCCAGCAGCTTAGAAACTTATTACTCTTCCCCCGGGGAGCTGTTTTTT. Protein: CASSLETYYSSPGELFF.

The sample holds one count of this clone. The rearrangement joins TRBV7-9 to TRBJ2-7, with TRBD1 matching over 12 bases. From germline, CDR1 is SEHNR and CDR2 FQNEAQ (reference sequence). With 5 bases clipped from V and 7 bases from J, the junction kept 9 bases outside the gene matches. The length of the CDR3 is 15 residues. The CDR3 coding sequence is TGTGCCAGCAGCCCCGGGACAGGGGGCGCGGGGGAGCAGTACTTC. Translated: CASSPGTGGAGEQYF. Complete variable domain (other parts from reference TRBV7-9 and TRBJ2-7): DTGVSQNPRHKITKRGQNVTFRCDPISEHNRLYWYRQTLGQGPEFLTYFQNEAQLEKSRLLSDRFSAERPKGSFSTLEIQRTEQGDSAMYLCASSPGTGGAGEQYFGPGTRLTVT.

This clone was observed once. This sequence joins TRBV28 and TRBJ1-5, with a possible D match to TRBD1 (6 bases). Between the trimmed V and J ends, which lost 6 bases and 1 base, there was a span of 16 bases. The germline V gene encodes CDR1 MDHEN and CDR2 SYDVKM. The CDR3 runs 16 residues. CDR3 sequence: CASRPQGGGSNQPQHF. CDR3 DNA: TGTGCCAGCAGACCTCAAGGGGGGGGGAGCAATCAGCCCCAGCATTTT.

The chain recombines TRBV28 with TRBJ1-2, with TRBD1 matching over 9 bases. Germline V CDR1 and CDR2: MDHEN, SYDVKM. This CDR3 region has 15 residues. V lost 5 bases and J lost 8; bases outside the gene matches: 12. This CDR3 is CASSLPGQGRGGYTF. For the CDR3, the DNA is TGTGCCAGCAGTCTCCCGGGACAGGGAAGAGGGGGCTACACCTTC.

The chain has TRBV2 and TRBJ1-5, with D maybe TRBD1 (5 bases). The length of the CDR3 is 14 residues. CDR1 is SNHLY, CDR2 FYNNEI, per germline. V lost 6 bases and J 6 bases, leaving 15 bases between the germline ends. The CDR3 loop reads CASRRSEGIQPQHF. For the CDR3, the DNA is TGTGCCAGCAGGAGGAGCGAGGGGATTCAGCCCCAGCATTTT.

The CDR3 loop reads CASSLGLDASTDTQYF. In DNA form, the CDR3 reads TGTGCCAGCAGCTTAGGACTAGATGCTAGCACAGATACGCAGTATTTT. The chain recombines TRBV7-2 with TRBJ2-3; tentative D call: TRBD2 (6 bases). Germline V gives CDR1 SGHTA, CDR2 FQGNSA. Trimming pared 1 base from V and 0 bases from J, leaving 11 bases between. This CDR3 has 16 residues.

The V and J genes are TRBV29-1 and TRBJ1-1; 9 positions match TRBD1. The germline gives CDR1 SQVTM, CDR2 ANQGSEA. The V gene end was trimmed by 6 bases and the J gene end by 5 bases; junction bases not matched to a gene: 10. This CDR3 spans 14 amino acids. The DNA for the CDR3 is TGCAGCGTGCTAGCCGGACAGGGGAGGACTGAAGCTTTCTTT. Its translation is CSVLAGQGRTEAFF.

This clone was seen only a few times. The rearrangement joins TRBV4-1 to TRBJ1-1; no clear D. The CDR3 is 14 amino acids. Germline V CDR1 and CDR2: MGHRA, YSYEKL. The V gene lost 2 bases and the J gene lost 0 bases, with 7 bases spanning the gap. The CDR3 loop reads CASSQLVLNTEAFF. In DNA, the CDR3 is TGCGCCAGCAGCCAATTAGTCCTGAACACTGAAGCTTTCTTT.

The chain has TRBV6-5 and TRBJ1-6; TRBD1 matches 10 bases. Germline V gives CDR1 MNHEY, CDR2 SVGAGI. The trim removed 6 bases at V and 10 bases at J, leaving 9 bases unmatched. CDR3 length equals 15 residues. CDR3 residues: CASRLTGQGGSPLHF. CDR3 DNA sequence: TGTGCCAGCAGACTAACAGGACAGGGGGGGTCACCCCTCCACTTT.

This clone was seen a few times. The J gene is TRBJ2-4, the V gene TRBV11-2, with TRBD1 matching over 9 bases. The CDR3 totals 14 residues. The V gene end was trimmed by 5 bases and the J gene end by 3 bases; junction bases not matched to a gene: 2. The V gene's germline CDR1 is SGHAT and CDR2 FQNNGV. Here the CDR3 reads CASSPGQGKNIQYF. DNA of the CDR3: TGTGCCAGCAGCCCGGGACAGGGCAAAAACATTCAGTACTTC.

The genes are TRBV30 and TRBJ1-4, with 7 bases that match TRBD1. The length of the CDR3 is 14 residues. V dropped 1 base and J dropped 12; count of bases not matched to a gene: 11. Germline V gene sequence: CDR1 GTSNPN, CDR2 SVGIG (reference sequence). The CDR3 coding sequence is TGTGCCTGGAGTGACAGGGGTAAACGCTGGGAACTGTTTTTT. The encoded protein is CAWSDRGKRWELFF.

The CDR3 loop reads CASSDPRRGDEQYF. CDR3 bases: TGTGCCAGCAGTGACCCCAGGCGGGGGGACGAGCAGTACTTC. The genes are TRBV2 and TRBJ2-7, with 8 nucleotides matching TRBD2. This CDR3 is 14 amino acids long. Looked up from germline, CDR1 is SNHLY and CDR2 is FYNNEI. The junction had 6 bases not matched to a gene; V was cut back by 3 bases and J by 5 bases.

V and J are TRBV6-1 and TRBJ1-1; TRBD1 might be the D (6 bases). Germline assignment: CDR1 MNHNS and CDR2 SASEGT. The length of the CDR3 is 14 residues. Trimming removed 6 bases from V and 6 bases from J, with 17 bases in between. The CDR3 region is CASRREQGSAEAFF. The CDR3 nucleotides read TGTGCCAGCAGGAGGGAACAGGGAAGCGCTGAAGCTTTCTTT.

The V call is TRBV6-6, the J call TRBJ2-5; 10 nucleotides align to TRBD2. CDR1 and CDR2 (germline): MNHNY, SVGAGI (reference sequence). This CDR3 spans 14 amino acids. Trimming at V came to 7 bases and at J to 3 bases, leaving 5 bases not matched to a gene. The CDR3 loop reads CASKLAGAEETQYF. The CDR3 bases are TGTGCCAGCAAGCTAGCGGGGGCCGAAGAGACCCAGTACTTC.

The V gene is TRBV21-1, the J gene TRBJ2-7; no check of the table's D call, TRBD1, against the DNA was made. TRBV21-1 is a pseudogene locus. The CDR3 is made up of 15 amino acids. The CDR3 here is CASSNLRDRGYEQYF. The CDR3 coding sequence is TGTGCCAGCAGCAACCTCCGGGACAGGGGGTACGAGCAGTACTTC.

This chain uses TRBV7-2 with TRBJ1-1; D is unclear. This CDR3 region has 14 residues. Looked up from germline, CDR1 is SGHTA and CDR2 is FQGNSA. V shed 5 bases and J shed 6 bases, with 16 bases lying between them. The CDR3 nucleotides are TGTGCCAGCAGCCCTACGTACCTAAAGGCTGAAGCTTTCTTT. This codes for CASSPTYLKAEAFF.

The genes are TRBV9 and TRBJ2-4, with D perhaps matching TRBD1 (5 bases). This CDR3 region has 13 residues. V lost 4 bases to trimming and J lost 8 bases, with 13 bases between them. The germline V gene encodes CDR1 SGDLS and CDR2 YYNGEE. The CDR3 is CASSPQGIHIQYF. The CDR3 coding sequence is TGTGCCAGCAGCCCTCAGGGTATACACATTCAGTACTTC.

The rearrangement joins TRBV5-4 to TRBJ1-1; no reliable D call. Germline CDR1 and CDR2: SGHNT and YYREEE (reference sequence). The CDR3 is 14 residues long. Trimming cost V 1 base and J 3 bases, with 10 bases left between them. The CDR3 nucleotides read TGTGCCAGCAGCTTGAGTGGGCCAGACACTGAAGCTTTCTTT. It translates to CASSLSGPDTEAFF.

This chain uses TRBV5-6 with TRBJ2-1, with D perhaps matching TRBD1 (7 bases). The CDR3 spans 12 residues. V shed 5 bases and J shed 7 bases, with 10 bases lying between them. Germline assignment: CDR1 SGHDT and CDR2 YYEEEE. CDR3 protein: CASSPGGNEQFF. In DNA, the CDR3 is TGTGCCAGCAGTCCAGGGGGGAATGAGCAGTTCTTC.

The V and J genes are TRBV7-9 and TRBJ1-2; perhaps TRBD1 as D (6 bases). Germline V gene lookup returns CDR1 SEHNR and CDR2 FQNEAQ (reference sequence). Trimming took 4 bases from V and 4 from J, leaving 16 bases between them. The CDR3 runs 15 residues. CDR3 sequence: CASSSLRGQGYGYTF. The CDR3, as DNA: TGTGCCAGCAGCTCCCTACGGGGGCAGGGCTATGGCTACACCTTC.

For the CDR3, the DNA is TGTGCCAGCCGTACACCCGGTCGATACGAGCAGTACTTC. Its protein product is CASRTPGRYEQYF. V and J are TRBV6-5 and TRBJ2-7; D not certain. The CDR3 is made up of 13 amino acids. The germline CDR1 and CDR2 sequences are MNHEY and SVGAGI. The V end lost 8 bases, the J end lost 4 bases, and 15 bases lay between the germline ends.

The J gene is TRBJ2-5, the V gene TRBV6-5, with D unresolved. This CDR3 has 15 amino acids. Trimming shortened V by 7 bases and J by 3 bases, and 18 bases separated the two germline ends. CDR1 MNHEY and CDR2 SVGAGI come from the germline V gene. CDR3 amino acids: CASNYSPGHKETQYF. DNA of the CDR3: TGTGCCAGCAATTATTCTCCGGGCCATAAAGAGACCCAGTACTTC.

The chain employs TRBV9 and TRBJ1-5, with unresolved D. Germline V gene data show CDR1 as SGDLS and CDR2 as YYNGEE. V dropped 7 bases and J dropped 4 bases, with 6 bases sitting between them. This CDR3 region has 11 residues. The CDR3, as DNA: TGTGCCAGCGGGATTAATCAGCCCCAGCATTTT. This codes for CASGINQPQHF. Full variable domain (outside the CDR3, taken from reference TRBV9 and TRBJ1-5): DSGVTQTPKHLITATGQRVTLRCSPRSGDLSVYWYQQSLDQGLQFLIQYYNGEERAKGNILERFSAQQFPDLHSELNLSSLELGDSALYFCASGINQPQHFGDGTRLSIL.

The chain is built from TRBV19 and TRBJ2-7, with 9 bases lining up with TRBD1. The V and J ends lost 9 bases and 0 bases, in that order; junction bases with no gene match: 9. Germline V gene lookup returns CDR1 LNHDA and CDR2 SQIVND (reference sequence). This CDR3 has 15 amino acids. The CDR3 is CASHQGGQGSYEQYF. The CDR3 DNA reads as TGTGCCAGCCATCAAGGGGGACAGGGCTCCTACGAGCAGTACTTC.

This clone was observed a few times. This sequence joins TRBV28 and TRBJ1-2, with D unresolved. The CDR3 extends over 13 amino acids. CDR1 MDHEN and CDR2 SYDVKM come from the germline V gene. Trimming removed 3 bases from V and 0 bases from J, with 5 bases in between. The CDR3 protein is CASSLQANYGYTF. The DNA of the CDR3 is TGTGCCAGCAGTTTGCAAGCTAACTATGGCTACACCTTC.

V gene TRBV5-1 combines with J gene TRBJ2-7; the D gene is possibly TRBD2 (6 bases). Trimming shortened V by 4 bases and J by 0 bases, and 14 bases separated the two germline ends. The CDR3 totals 15 residues. Germline assignment: CDR1 SGHRS and CDR2 YFSETQ. The CDR3, as DNA: TGCGCCAGCAGCGCCGGGGCGGGGACCTCCTACGAGCAGTACTTC. It yields the protein CASSAGAGTSYEQYF.

The chain couples TRBV28 to TRBJ2-7; possible D gene TRBD1, 5 bases. The CDR3 loop spans 14 amino acids. CDR1 is MDHEN and CDR2 is SYDVKM in the germline V gene. The ends were cut back, 3 bases at V and 3 bases at J, with 12 bases in the middle. The CDR3 spells CASSFLDTIYEQYF. CDR3 nucleotides: TGTGCCAGCAGTTTTTTGGACACCATCTACGAGCAGTACTTC.

The chain combines TRBV12-5 with TRBJ2-7, with D perhaps matching TRBD2 (7 bases). CDR3 size: 14 residues. Trimming took 5 bases from V and 4 from J, leaving 15 bases between them. CDR1 and CDR2 (germline): LGHNT, FRNRAP. The CDR3 DNA follows: TGTGCTAGTGGTCCAGGGGAGGGGAGGTACGAGCAGTACTTC. Translated: CASGPGEGRYEQYF.

The chain uses TRBV6-1 and TRBJ1-2, with 7 positions matching TRBD1. V was clipped by 4 bases and J by 7 bases; unmatched bases: 6. CDR1 MNHNS and CDR2 SASEGT come from the germline V gene. The CDR3 is made up of 13 amino acids. This chain's CDR3 is CASSGGGEVGYTF. The CDR3, as DNA: TGTGCCAGCAGTGGAGGGGGCGAGGTTGGCTACACCTTC.

V is TRBV5-8 and J is TRBJ2-1; D possibly corresponds to TRBD2 (5 bases). The germline V gene encodes CDR1 SGHTS and CDR2 YDEGEE. The CDR3 runs to 14 residues. Trimming took off 8 bases at V and 1 base at J, with 13 bases between the two ends. Here the CDR3 DNA reads TGTGCCAGTACGCCCTCGGGGTCCTACAATGAGCAGTTCTTC. Its protein product is CASTPSGSYNEQFF.